The 26 T cell receptor beta chains given below trace back to one sample, sequenced in a study of T cells in Graves' hyperthyroidism and ophthalmopathy. Template material for amplifying TCR beta CDR3 regions consisted of RNA transcripts. In the first-round RT-PCR of the TCR CDR3, the HTBI primer set was used. TCRdb fed the multiplex PCR reads into MiXCR, producing one record per CDR3 protein. The sample consists of about 360,000 distinct CDR3 sequences, roughly 13% of them appearing once. The sample consisted of blood. The receptors here all came from a woman aged 18-29 years with Graves' hyperthyroidism.

This clonotype occurred many times. The chain has TRBV28 and TRBJ1-2; TRBD1 aligns across 7 bases. The J segment lost 5 bases and the V segment lost 2 bases, leaving 2 bases of the junction unmatched. From germline, CDR1 is MDHEN and CDR2 SYDVKM. The CDR3 length is 13 residues. The CDR3 DNA reads TGTGCCAGCAGTTTAACAGGGGAGTATGGCTACACCTTC. Its protein product is CASSLTGEYGYTF.

This chain joins TRBV24-1 and TRBJ2-5; 11 bases fit TRBD2. Germline loops: CDR1 KGHDR, CDR2 SFDVKD. There are 16 residues in the CDR3. V gave up 4 bases and J gave up 4 bases; unmatched junction bases: 7. CDR3 coding DNA: TGTGCCACCAGTGACCCCGGACTAGCGGGCGGAGAGACCCAGTACTTC. Translation gives CATSDPGLAGGETQYF.

This clonotype was counted at least ten times. The chain couples TRBV7-8 to TRBJ2-7; TRBD2 is a possible D gene (6 bases). The germline gives CDR1 SGHVS, CDR2 FQNEAQ. V was pared by 6 bases and J by 7 bases, with 16 bases between. The CDR3 length is 13 residues. Written as DNA, the CDR3 is TGTGCCAGCAGTATAGGGGTGGGACTTGAGCAGTACTTC. The encoded protein is CASSIGVGLEQYF.

The sample holds many counts of this clonotype. The chain couples TRBV2 to TRBJ2-2; 7 bases align to TRBD1. With V trimmed by 3 bases and J by 5 bases, 6 bases remained unmatched. The germline V gene encodes CDR1 SNHLY and CDR2 FYNNEI. The CDR3 loop spans 15 amino acids. The CDR3, as DNA: TGTGCCAGCAGTGACGAGGGGGCTTTTACCGGGGAGCTGTTTTTT. Amino acid sequence: CASSDEGAFTGELFF.

This clonotype was seen ten or more times. The chain is built from TRBV11-2 and TRBJ2-1, with unresolved D. Deletions cut 1 base from V and 4 bases from J, with 8 bases between. Germline V CDR1 and CDR2: SGHAT, FQNNGV. The CDR3 loop spans 14 amino acids. The chain's CDR3 is CASSLVGLYNEQFF. CDR3 in DNA: TGTGCCAGCAGCTTAGTTGGCTTATACAATGAGCAGTTCTTC.

In this sample, this clonotype turned up many times. This chain uses TRBV10-3 with TRBJ2-1; D is undetermined. The germline CDR1 and CDR2 sequences are ENHRY and SYGVKD. The CDR3 loop spans 16 amino acids. V lost 3 bases to trimming and J lost 4 bases, with 16 bases between them. CDR3 region: CAISDRSGPQYNEQFF. The CDR3, as DNA: TGTGCCATCAGTGATCGGAGTGGCCCCCAATACAATGAGCAGTTCTTC.

This clonotype was detected only a few times. The rearrangement links TRBV4-2 to TRBJ2-1; D is unclear. The germline CDR1 and CDR2 sequences are LGHNA and YNFKEQ. With 0 bases removed from V and 10 bases from J, the gap between germline ends came to 16 bases. The CDR3 sequence is 15 residues long. The chain's CDR3 is CASSQDPSLLGEQFF. The CDR3 bases are TGTGCCAGCAGCCAAGATCCCTCCCTGCTTGGGGAGCAGTTCTTC.

The sample holds many counts of this clonotype. J is TRBJ2-3 and V is TRBV5-1, with D unresolved. With 0 bases removed from V and 9 bases from J, the gap between germline ends came to 17 bases. The CDR3 has 15 amino acids. Germline values: CDR1 SGHRS, CDR2 YFSETQ. CDR3 protein: CASSLGLGYKETQYF. The CDR3 nucleotides are TGCGCCAGCAGCTTGGGCCTAGGGTACAAGGAGACGCAGTATTTT.

This clonotype was counted ten times or more. The chain has TRBV7-2 and TRBJ1-6; D is ambiguous. Germline CDR1 reads SGHTA; CDR2 reads FQGNSA. Deletions cut 1 base from V and 5 bases from J, with 3 bases between. The length of the CDR3 is 13 residues. The CDR3 loop reads CASSLGHNSPLHF. CDR3 nucleotide sequence: TGTGCCAGCAGCTTAGGCCATAATTCACCCCTCCACTTT.

This clonotype was picked up many times. The chain uses TRBV6-1 and TRBJ1-2; 7 positions agree with TRBD1. Per the germline V gene, CDR1 is MNHNS and CDR2 is SASEGT. This CDR3 is built from 16 residues. V was pared by 6 bases and J by 4 bases, with 14 bases of the junction left unmatched. In DNA form, the CDR3 reads TGTGCCAGCAGCCCTGGGCAGGGGGATATGAGCTATGGCTACACCTTC. It yields the protein CASSPGQGDMSYGYTF.

The CDR3 DNA is TGTGCCAGCAGTTCCCAGGCAACAGCCCGGCAAGAGACCCAGTACTTC. Translated, it gives CASSSQATARQETQYF. The chain joins TRBV6-5 to TRBJ2-5; no clear D. V lost 4 bases, J lost 2 bases, and 17 bases lay in between. The CDR3 is made up of 16 amino acids. Germline V CDR1 and CDR2: MNHEY, SVGAGI.

This chain uses TRBV2 with TRBJ2-5; 7 bases are shared with TRBD2. Unmatched junction bases numbered 11, after V lost 3 bases and J lost 4 bases. Germline CDR1 is SNHLY and CDR2 is FYNNEI. The CDR3 is 16 residues long. The CDR3 loop is CASSEPRAGVGETQYF. In DNA form, the CDR3 reads TGTGCCAGCAGTGAGCCCCGGGCGGGGGTAGGAGAGACCCAGTACTTC.

This clonotype was picked up many times. V gene TRBV12-3 or TRBV12-4 combines with J gene TRBJ2-1; TRBD2 matches 8 bases. The CDR3 contains 16 residues. V gave up 3 bases and J gave up 4 bases; unmatched junction bases: 8. CDR3 amino acids: CASSFPIAGGYNEQFF. In DNA form, the CDR3 reads TGTGCCAGCAGTTTCCCGATTGCGGGGGGTTACAATGAGCAGTTCTTC.

This clonotype was counted at least ten times. This sequence joins TRBV6-1 and TRBJ1-6; D call uncertain. Germline V gene lookup returns CDR1 MNHNS and CDR2 SASEGT. The CDR3 contains 14 residues. V dropped 7 bases and J dropped 1 base, with 8 bases sitting between them. CDR3 in DNA: TGTGCCAGCATGGCGGGGTCCTATAATTCACCCCTCCACTTT. Translated: CASMAGSYNSPLHF.

This clonotype was detected ten times or more. The chain has TRBV7-4 and TRBJ1-1; D unclear. Germline V CDR1 and CDR2: SGHVT, SQSDAQ. Trimming removed 3 bases from V and 6 bases from J, with 11 bases in between. The CDR3 has 13 residues. CDR3 region: CASSFEVPPEAFF. In DNA, the CDR3 is TGTGCCAGCAGCTTTGAGGTTCCCCCTGAAGCTTTCTTT.

The table lists this clonotype with many counts. The CDR3: CASSLEPASGANVLTF. In DNA, the CDR3 is TGTGCCAGCAGCTTAGAACCCGCCTCTGGGGCCAACGTCCTGACTTTC. V and J are TRBV11-2 and TRBJ2-6; D is unclear. This CDR3 has 16 amino acids. V was clipped by 0 bases and J by 0 bases, with 6 bases between them. CDR1 and CDR2 (germline): SGHAT, FQNNGV.

This clonotype has at least ten counts. V usage is TRBV7-9 and J usage is TRBJ2-5; 10 nucleotides line up with TRBD2. CDR1 is SEHNR, CDR2 FQNEAQ, per germline (reference sequence). CDR3 length equals 15 residues. J gave up 5 bases and V 4 bases, and 7 bases lay outside the gene matches. CDR3 bases: TGTGCCAGCAGCTACGGACTAGCGGTAGAGGAGACCCAGTACTTC. Translation gives CASSYGLAVEETQYF.

This clonotype was seen many times. V is TRBV24-1 and J is TRBJ2-1; no firm D call. The CDR3 totals 16 residues. The germline V and J ends were trimmed by 0 bases and 6 bases, with 14 bases remaining between them. CDR1 and CDR2 (germline): KGHDR, SFDVKD. Here the CDR3 DNA reads TGTGCCACCAGTGATTTGTATACTGGAAAGGGCAATGAGCAGTTCTTC. Translated: CATSDLYTGKGNEQFF.

Note on this clonotype: A much larger clone differs by one base, so this may be a read error. V is TRBV6-5 and J is TRBJ2-1; D unresolved. The CDR3 loop spans 15 amino acids. V was shortened by 2 bases and J by 10 bases, with 18 bases between the two germline ends. CDR1 MNHEY and CDR2 SVGAGI come from the germline V gene. This chain's CDR3 is CASSYGDPFGYEQFF. The CDR3 bases are TGTGCCAGCAGTTACGGCGACCCCTTTGGCTACGAGCAGTTCTTC.

This clonotype was found a few times. The rearrangement links TRBV5-6 to TRBJ2-3; possible D gene TRBD2, 5 bases. This CDR3 is 16 amino acids long. Trimming removed 1 base from V and 2 bases from J, with 14 bases in between. Germline values: CDR1 SGHDT, CDR2 YYEEEE. The CDR3 DNA sequence: TGTGCCAGCAGCTTGAAATTTATCGGGATCACAGATACGCAGTATTTT. It yields the protein CASSLKFIGITDTQYF.

This clonotype was detected many times. This chain joins TRBV20-1 and TRBJ1-2, with D uncertain. Germline CDR1 reads DFQATT; CDR2 reads SNEGSKA (reference sequence). Trimming removed 1 base from V and 4 bases from J, with 13 bases in between. This CDR3 has 14 amino acids. The CDR3 DNA reads as TGCAGTGCTAGAGGATACCTTGATCCCTATGGCTACACCTTC. As protein: CSARGYLDPYGYTF.

In its sample, this clonotype was seen many times. V gene TRBV19 combines with J gene TRBJ1-1; the D gene is possibly TRBD1 (5 bases). V shed 3 bases and J shed 3 bases, with 14 bases lying between them. This CDR3 has 15 amino acids. Germline-derived CDR1 and CDR2 are LNHDA and SQIVND (reference sequence). The CDR3 region is CASSIGGKRYTEAFF. CDR3 in DNA: TGTGCCAGTAGTATCGGGGGTAAGAGATACACTGAAGCTTTCTTT.

The V call is TRBV7-9, the J call TRBJ2-7; D remains unclear. Germline V gives CDR1 SEHNR, CDR2 FQNEAQ (reference sequence). The CDR3 sequence is 13 residues long. Trimming took 8 bases from V and 4 from J, leaving 15 bases between them. DNA for the CDR3: TGTGCCAGCGGGTCGGTAGAAAAATACGAGCAGTACTTC. This translates into CASGSVEKYEQYF.

This clonotype came up many times. The genes are TRBV6-1 and TRBJ2-6; 8 positions agree with TRBD1. This CDR3 region has 14 residues. The V and J ends lost 6 bases and 4 bases, in that order; junction bases with no gene match: 2. From germline, CDR1 is MNHNS and CDR2 SASEGT. The CDR3 DNA is TGTGCCAGCAGGACAGGGGACGGGGCCAACGTCCTGACTTTC. Protein: CASRTGDGANVLTF.

This clonotype was observed many times. The rearrangement links TRBV5-1 to TRBJ2-3; 7 positions agree with TRBD1. From germline, CDR1 is SGHRS and CDR2 YFSETQ. V lost 0 bases and J lost 2; bases outside the gene matches: 3. The CDR3 loop spans 15 amino acids. This chain's CDR3 is CASSLAGQITDTQYF. In DNA, the CDR3 is TGCGCCAGCAGCTTGGCGGGACAGATCACAGATACGCAGTATTTT.

This clonotype was observed at least ten times. The rearrangement joins TRBV12-3 or TRBV12-4 to TRBJ1-4; D ambiguous. The V end was cut by 2 bases, the J end by 7 bases, with 11 bases between. This CDR3 region has 14 residues. The CDR3 loop reads CASSLSPQAEKLFF. The CDR3 nucleotides are TGTGCCAGCAGTTTATCTCCCCAGGCTGAAAAACTGTTTTTT.